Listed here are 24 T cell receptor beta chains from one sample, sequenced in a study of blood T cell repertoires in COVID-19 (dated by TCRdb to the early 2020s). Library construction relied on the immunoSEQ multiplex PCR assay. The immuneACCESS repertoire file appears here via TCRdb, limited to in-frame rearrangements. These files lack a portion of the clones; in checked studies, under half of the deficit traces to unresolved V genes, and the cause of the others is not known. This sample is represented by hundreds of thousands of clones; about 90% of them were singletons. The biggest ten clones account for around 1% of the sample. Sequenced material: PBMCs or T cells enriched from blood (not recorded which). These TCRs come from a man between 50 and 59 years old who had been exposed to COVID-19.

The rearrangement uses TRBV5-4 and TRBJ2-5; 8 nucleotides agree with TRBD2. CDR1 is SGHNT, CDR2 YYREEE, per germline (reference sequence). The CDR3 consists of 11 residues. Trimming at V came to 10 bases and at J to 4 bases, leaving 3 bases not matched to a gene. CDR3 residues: CACGGSETQYF. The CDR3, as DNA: TGTGCCTGCGGGGGGTCAGAGACCCAGTACTTC. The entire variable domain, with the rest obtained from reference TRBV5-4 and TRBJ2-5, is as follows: ETGVTQSPTHLIKTRGQQVTLRCSSQSGHNTVSWYQQALGQGPQFIFQYYREEENGRGNFPPRFSGLQFPNYSSELNVNALELDDSALYLCACGGSETQYFGPGTRLLVL.

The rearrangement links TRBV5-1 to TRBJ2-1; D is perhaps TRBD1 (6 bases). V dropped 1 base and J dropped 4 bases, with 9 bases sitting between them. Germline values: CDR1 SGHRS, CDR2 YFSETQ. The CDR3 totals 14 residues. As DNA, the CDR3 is TGCGCCAGCAGCTTGAACAGGGTTTACAATGAGCAGTTCTTC. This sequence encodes CASSLNRVYNEQFF.

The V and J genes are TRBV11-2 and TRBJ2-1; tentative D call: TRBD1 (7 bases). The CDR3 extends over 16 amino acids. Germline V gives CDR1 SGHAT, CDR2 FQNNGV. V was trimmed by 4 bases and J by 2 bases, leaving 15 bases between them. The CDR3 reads CASSSGGTAAYNEQFF. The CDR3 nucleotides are TGTGCCAGCAGCTCAGGCGGGACAGCAGCCTACAATGAGCAGTTCTTC.

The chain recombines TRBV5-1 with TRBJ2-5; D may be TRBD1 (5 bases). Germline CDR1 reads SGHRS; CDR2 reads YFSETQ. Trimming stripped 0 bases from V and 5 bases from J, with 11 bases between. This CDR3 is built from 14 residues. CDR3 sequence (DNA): TGCGCCAGCAGCTTGGACGTGGGGCGGGAGACCCAGTACTTC. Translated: CASSLDVGRETQYF.

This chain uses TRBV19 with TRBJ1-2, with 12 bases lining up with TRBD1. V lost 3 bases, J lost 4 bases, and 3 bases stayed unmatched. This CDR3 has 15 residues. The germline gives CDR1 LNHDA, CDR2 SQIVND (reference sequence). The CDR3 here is CASSIGTGGIYGYTF. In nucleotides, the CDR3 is TGTGCCAGTAGTATCGGGACAGGGGGCATCTATGGCTACACCTTC. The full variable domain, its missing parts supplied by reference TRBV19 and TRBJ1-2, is DGGITQSPKYLFRKEGQNVTLSCEQNLNHDAMYWYRQDPGQGLRLIYYSQIVNDFQKGDIAEGYSVSREKKESFPLTVTSAQKNPTAFYLCASSIGTGGIYGYTFGSGTRLTVV.

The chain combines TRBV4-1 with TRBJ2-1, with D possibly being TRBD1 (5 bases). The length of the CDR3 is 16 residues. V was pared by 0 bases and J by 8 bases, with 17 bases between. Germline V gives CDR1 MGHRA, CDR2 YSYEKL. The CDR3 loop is CASSQDPTQGVYEQFF. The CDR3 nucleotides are TGCGCCAGCAGCCAAGATCCGACCCAAGGGGTCTATGAGCAGTTCTTC.

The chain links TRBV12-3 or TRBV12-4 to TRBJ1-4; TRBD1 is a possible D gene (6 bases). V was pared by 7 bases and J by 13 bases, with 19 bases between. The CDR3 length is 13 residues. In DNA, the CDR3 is TGTGCCAGCATCAGACAGGCCGGCCAGGTACTGTTTTTT. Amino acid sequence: CASIRQAGQVLFF.

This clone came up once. The CDR3 coding sequence is TGTGCCAGCTCACCCACTAGCGGTAAAGAGACCCAGTACTTC. This gives the protein CASSPTSGKETQYF. The chain joins TRBV18 to TRBJ2-5; 8 bases fit TRBD2. This CDR3 region has 14 residues. Germline V gene lookup returns CDR1 KGHSH and CDR2 LQKENI. V shed 3 bases, J shed 3 bases, and the junction held 3 bases outside the gene matches.

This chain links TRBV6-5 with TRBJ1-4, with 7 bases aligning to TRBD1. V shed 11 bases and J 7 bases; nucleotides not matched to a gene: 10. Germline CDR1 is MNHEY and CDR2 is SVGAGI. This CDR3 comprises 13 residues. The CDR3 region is CAGGSGQSEKLFF. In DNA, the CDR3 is TGTGCCGGGGGATCGGGACAGTCTGAAAAACTGTTTTTT.

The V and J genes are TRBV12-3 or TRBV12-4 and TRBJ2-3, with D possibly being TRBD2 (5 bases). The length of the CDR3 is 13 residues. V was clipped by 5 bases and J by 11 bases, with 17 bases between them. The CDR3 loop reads CASSLTRLYQQYF. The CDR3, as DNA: TGTGCCAGCAGTCTTACCCGACTATATCAGCAGTATTTT.

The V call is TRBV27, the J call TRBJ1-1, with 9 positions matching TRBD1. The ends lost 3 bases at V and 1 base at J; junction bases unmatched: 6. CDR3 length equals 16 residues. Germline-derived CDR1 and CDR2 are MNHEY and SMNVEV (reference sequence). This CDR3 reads CASSFGLGQGNTEAFF. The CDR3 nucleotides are TGTGCCAGCAGTTTCGGGCTGGGACAGGGGAACACTGAAGCTTTCTTT.

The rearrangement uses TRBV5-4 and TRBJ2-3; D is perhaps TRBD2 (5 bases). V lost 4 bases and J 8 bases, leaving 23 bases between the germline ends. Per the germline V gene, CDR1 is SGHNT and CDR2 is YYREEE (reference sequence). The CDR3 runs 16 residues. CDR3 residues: CASSPRAPESGSTQYF. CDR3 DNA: TGTGCCAGCAGCCCACGGGCCCCCGAGAGCGGTAGTACGCAGTATTTT.

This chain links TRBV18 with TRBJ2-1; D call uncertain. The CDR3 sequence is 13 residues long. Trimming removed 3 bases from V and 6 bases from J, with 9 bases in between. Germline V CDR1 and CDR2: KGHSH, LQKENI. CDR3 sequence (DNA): TGTGCCAGCTCACCTAGTCCGAGCAATGAGCAGTTCTTC. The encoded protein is CASSPSPSNEQFF.

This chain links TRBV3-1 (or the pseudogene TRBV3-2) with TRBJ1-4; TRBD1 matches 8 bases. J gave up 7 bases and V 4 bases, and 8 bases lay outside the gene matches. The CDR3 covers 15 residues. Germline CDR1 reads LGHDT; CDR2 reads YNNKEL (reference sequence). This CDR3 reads CASSRTTGVGEKLFF. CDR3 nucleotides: TGTGCCAGCAGCCGGACGACAGGGGTCGGTGAAAAACTGTTTTTT.

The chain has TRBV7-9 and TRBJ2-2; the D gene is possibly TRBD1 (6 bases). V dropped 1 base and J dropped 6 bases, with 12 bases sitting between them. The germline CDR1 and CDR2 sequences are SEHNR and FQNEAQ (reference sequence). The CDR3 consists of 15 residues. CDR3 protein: CASSLDRAGAGELFF. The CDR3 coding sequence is TGTGCCAGCAGCTTAGACAGGGCGGGTGCCGGGGAGCTGTTTTTT.

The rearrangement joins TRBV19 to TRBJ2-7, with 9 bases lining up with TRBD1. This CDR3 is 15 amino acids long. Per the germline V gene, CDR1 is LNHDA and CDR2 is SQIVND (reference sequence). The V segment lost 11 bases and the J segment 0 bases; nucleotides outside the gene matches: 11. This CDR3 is CASKGGTGSSYEQYF. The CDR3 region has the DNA TGTGCCTCAAAGGGCGGGACAGGGAGCTCCTACGAGCAGTACTTC. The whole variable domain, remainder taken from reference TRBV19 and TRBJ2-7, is DGGITQSPKYLFRKEGQNVTLSCEQNLNHDAMYWYRQDPGQGLRLIYYSQIVNDFQKGDIAEGYSVSREKKESFPLTVTSAQKNPTAFYLCASKGGTGSSYEQYFGPGTRLTVT.

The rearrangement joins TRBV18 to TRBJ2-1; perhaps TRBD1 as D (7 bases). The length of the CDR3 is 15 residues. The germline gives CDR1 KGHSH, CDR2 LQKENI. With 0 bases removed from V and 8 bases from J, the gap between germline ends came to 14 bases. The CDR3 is CASSPPGRGVDEQFF. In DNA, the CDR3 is TGTGCCAGCTCACCACCGGGCAGGGGGGTTGATGAGCAGTTCTTC. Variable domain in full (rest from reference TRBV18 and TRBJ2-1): NAGVMQNPRHLVRRRGQEARLRCSPMKGHSHVYWYRQLPEEGLKFMVYLQKENIIDESGMPKERFSAEFPKEGPSILRIQQVVRGDSAAYFCASSPPGRGVDEQFFGPGTRLTVL.

The CDR3 DNA sequence: TGTGCCAGCAGGTCCTCCGTGGGACAGGGGGACTACGAGCAGTACTTC. Encoded protein: CASRSSVGQGDYEQYF. The V and J genes are TRBV27 and TRBJ2-7; the match to TRBD1 covers 11 bases. This CDR3 spans 16 amino acids. V gave up 6 bases and J gave up 3 bases; unmatched junction bases: 10. The germline gives CDR1 MNHEY, CDR2 SMNVEV (reference sequence).

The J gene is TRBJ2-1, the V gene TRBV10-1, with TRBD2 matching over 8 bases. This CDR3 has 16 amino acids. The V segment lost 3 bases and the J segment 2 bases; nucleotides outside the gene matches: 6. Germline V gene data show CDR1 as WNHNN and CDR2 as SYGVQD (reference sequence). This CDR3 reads CASSDLAGTTYNEQFF. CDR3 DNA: TGCGCCAGCAGTGATCTAGCGGGTACTACCTACAATGAGCAGTTCTTC.

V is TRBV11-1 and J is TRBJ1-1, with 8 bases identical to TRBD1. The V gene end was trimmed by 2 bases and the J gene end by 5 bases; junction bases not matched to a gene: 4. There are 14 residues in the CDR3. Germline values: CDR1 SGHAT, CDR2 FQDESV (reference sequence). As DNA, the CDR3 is TGTGCCAGCAGCTTAACAGACAGGGGTACTGAAGCTTTCTTT. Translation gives CASSLTDRGTEAFF.

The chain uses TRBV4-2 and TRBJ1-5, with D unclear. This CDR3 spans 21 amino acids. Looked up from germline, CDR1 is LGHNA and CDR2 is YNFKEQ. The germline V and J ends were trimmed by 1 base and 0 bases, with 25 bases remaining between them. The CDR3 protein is CASSQGPSDAGLAHSNQPQHF. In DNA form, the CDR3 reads TGTGCCAGCAGCCAAGGGCCTAGCGACGCTGGGTTGGCTCATAGCAATCAGCCCCAGCATTTT.

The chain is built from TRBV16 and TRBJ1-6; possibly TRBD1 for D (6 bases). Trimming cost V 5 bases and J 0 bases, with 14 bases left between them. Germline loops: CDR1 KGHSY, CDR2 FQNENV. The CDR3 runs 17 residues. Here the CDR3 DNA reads TGTGCCAGCAGCTCAGGACAGTTCAGCTCCTATAATTCACCCCTCCACTTT. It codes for CASSSGQFSSYNSPLHF. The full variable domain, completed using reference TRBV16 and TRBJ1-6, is GEEVAQTPKHLVRGEGQKAKLYCAPIKGHSYVFWYQQVLKNEFKFLISFQNENVFDETGMPKERFSAKCLPNSPCSLEIQATKLEDSAVYFCASSSGQFSSYNSPLHFGNGTRLTVT.

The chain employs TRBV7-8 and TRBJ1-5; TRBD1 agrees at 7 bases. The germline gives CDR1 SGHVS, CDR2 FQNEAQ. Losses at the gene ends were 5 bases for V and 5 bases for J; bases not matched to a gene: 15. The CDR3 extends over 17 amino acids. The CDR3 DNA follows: TGTGCCAGCAGCCCGCGGACAGGCTTAAGCGGGTATCAGCCCCAGCATTTT. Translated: CASSPRTGLSGYQPQHF.

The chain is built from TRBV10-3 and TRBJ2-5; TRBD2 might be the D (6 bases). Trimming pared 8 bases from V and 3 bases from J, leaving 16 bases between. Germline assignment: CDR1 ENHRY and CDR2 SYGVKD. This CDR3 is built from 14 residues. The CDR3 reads CAIGGGTSKETQYF. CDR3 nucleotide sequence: TGTGCCATCGGGGGAGGAACTTCTAAAGAGACCCAGTACTTC.